This T cell receptor (beta chain) was captured in a study of shared clonotypes between healthy human individuals. Study context: Per donor, CD8 memory used one plate, CD8 naive used two, CD4 memory used three and CD4 naive used three.

Samples underwent the assay at deep level. On sorted subsets, replicate PCRs used 150 to 250 ng DNA, or roughly 30,000 T cell genomes. Repertoires were generated with immunoSEQ multiplex PCR, while TCRdb's copy carries only in-frame clones and drops some. The sample carries millions of clones, 85% to 95% recorded once. The V end was cut by 4 bases, the J end by 6 bases, with 15 bases between. This CDR3 region has 14 residues. Germline V CDR1 and CDR2: LNHDA, SQIVND (reference sequence). V usage is TRBV19 and J usage is TRBJ1-2; possibly TRBD1 for D (6 bases). The clonotype originates from a man aged 18 to 30 in good health. Sequencing was done on a sample of naive CD4+ T cells sorted from blood. Subset: CD45RA+ positively selected. The CDR3 region has the DNA TGTGCCAGTAGTAAGCAGGGGCGCGGAGATGGCTACACCTTC. Amino acids: CASSKQGRGDGYTF.